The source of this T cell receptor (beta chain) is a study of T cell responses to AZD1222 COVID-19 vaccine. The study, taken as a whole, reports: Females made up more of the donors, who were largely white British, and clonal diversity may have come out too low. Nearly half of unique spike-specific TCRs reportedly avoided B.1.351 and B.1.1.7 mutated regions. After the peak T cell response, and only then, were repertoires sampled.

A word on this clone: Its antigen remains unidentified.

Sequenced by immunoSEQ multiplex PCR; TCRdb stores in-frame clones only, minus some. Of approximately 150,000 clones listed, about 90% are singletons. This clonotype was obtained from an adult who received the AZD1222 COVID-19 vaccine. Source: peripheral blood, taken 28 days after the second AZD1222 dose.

The chain's CDR3 is CASRSGASDRSYEQYV. In DNA, the CDR3 is TGTGCCAGCAGATCCGGGGCATCAGATCGCTCCTACGAGCAGTACGTC. The V and J genes are TRBV7-2 and TRBJ2-7; D tentatively fits TRBD1 or TRBD2 (5 bases each). This CDR3 is 16 amino acids long. Germline V CDR1 and CDR2: SGHTA, FQGNSA. V lost 6 bases and J 0 bases, leaving 18 bases between the germline ends.